The 22 T cell receptor beta chains below were found in one sample sequenced in a study of identifying expanded T cells in peripheral blood. TCRdb keeps only in-frame clones here, not all; method: immunoSEQ multiplex PCR. Altogether about 97,000 clones are present, about 91% being singletons, with the ten largest covering over 12%. Sequenced: blood. Source of these receptors: a person aged 18 to 75 in good health.

The V and J genes are TRBV5-1 and TRBJ2-3; 9 bases align to TRBD1. Germline CDR1 SGHRS, CDR2 YFSETQ. Germline trimming cut 3 bases from V and 1 base from J; bases unmatched to any gene: 6. The CDR3 is 16 residues long. DNA for the CDR3: TGCGCCAGCAGCTCCGAGTACAGGGGGCGCACAGATACGCAGTATTTT. Amino acid sequence: CASSSEYRGRTDTQYF.

The chain links TRBV28 to TRBJ2-7; possibly TRBD1 or TRBD2 for D (5 bases each). Germline-derived CDR1 and CDR2 are MDHEN and SYDVKM. With 3 bases removed from V and 3 bases from J, the gap between germline ends came to 12 bases. The CDR3 consists of 14 residues. The CDR3 DNA reads as TGTGCCAGCAGTTTCCCGGGAAGGGGCTACGAGCAGTACTTC. It is translated as CASSFPGRGYEQYF.

The rearrangement links TRBV27 to TRBJ2-3; D is perhaps TRBD1 (6 bases). Per the germline V gene, CDR1 is MNHEY and CDR2 is SMNVEV (reference sequence). The CDR3 length is 16 residues. The V and J ends lost 6 bases and 2 bases respectively, with 18 bases between them. The CDR3 DNA sequence: TGTGCCAGCAGCCTAGGACAGTCCGCTTTCACAGATACGCAGTATTTT. Translating it yields CASSLGQSAFTDTQYF.

In its sample, this clone was seen once. The chain links TRBV4-1 to TRBJ2-1; D is unresolved. CDR1 is MGHRA, CDR2 YSYEKL, per germline. Trimming cost V 5 bases and J 0 bases, with 8 bases left between them. This CDR3 has 14 residues. The CDR3 sequence: CASSGINSYNEQFF. CDR3 nucleotide sequence: TGCGCCAGCAGCGGGATAAACTCCTACAATGAGCAGTTCTTC.

This chain uses TRBV29-1 with TRBJ2-3; 9 nucleotides agree with TRBD2. The germline CDR1 and CDR2 sequences are SQVTM and ANQGSEA. The CDR3 extends over 17 amino acids. V shed 1 base and J 0 bases; nucleotides not matched to a gene: 8. The CDR3 coding sequence is TGCAGCGTTGAAGGACTAGCGGAACCCTCTAGCACAGATACGCAGTATTTT. Its translation: CSVEGLAEPSSTDTQYF.

This clone was detected only once. The chain recombines TRBV9 with TRBJ2-3; D is ambiguous. Germline CDR1 reads SGDLS; CDR2 reads YYNGEE. The CDR3 sequence is 11 residues long. Trimming stripped 4 bases from V and 5 bases from J, with 5 bases between. Written as DNA, the CDR3 is TGTGCCAGCAGCATGGGAGATACGCAGTATTTT. Translation: CASSMGDTQYF.

J is TRBJ2-2 and V is TRBV6-5, with TRBD2 identical over 8 bases. There are 15 residues in the CDR3. J gave up 4 bases and V 5 bases, and 6 bases lay outside the gene matches. From germline, CDR1 is MNHEY and CDR2 SVGAGI. The CDR3 sequence is CASSHKRGSTGELFF. CDR3 DNA: TGTGCCAGCAGTCATAAGCGGGGGAGCACCGGGGAGCTGTTTTTT.

This chain connects TRBV27 to TRBJ2-1; 9 nucleotides line up with TRBD2. V lost 3 bases and J lost 5; bases outside the gene matches: 5. The germline V gene encodes CDR1 MNHEY and CDR2 SMNVEV (reference sequence). The CDR3 runs to 15 residues. CDR3 in amino acids: CASSFVAGENNEQFF. CDR3 sequence (DNA): TGTGCCAGCAGTTTTGTAGCGGGAGAGAACAATGAGCAGTTCTTC.

The chain uses TRBV10-2 and TRBJ2-7; D ambiguous. The CDR3 extends over 12 amino acids. V was shortened by 2 bases and J by 4 bases, with 6 bases between the two germline ends. Germline loops: CDR1 WSHSY, CDR2 SAAADI. The chain's CDR3 is CASSEPPYEQYF. Here the CDR3 DNA reads TGCGCCAGCAGTGAGCCCCCGTACGAGCAGTACTTC.

The genes are TRBV19 and TRBJ1-2, with 9 bases matching TRBD1. V lost 7 bases to trimming and J lost 3 bases; unmatched junction nucleotides: 6. CDR3 length: 14 residues. CDR1 and CDR2 (germline): LNHDA, SQIVND (reference sequence). This CDR3 reads CASTTGQGHYGYTF. CDR3 DNA sequence: TGTGCCAGTACGACGGGACAGGGTCACTATGGCTACACCTTC. The full variable domain, rest sourced from reference TRBV19 and TRBJ1-2, is DGGITQSPKYLFRKEGQNVTLSCEQNLNHDAMYWYRQDPGQGLRLIYYSQIVNDFQKGDIAEGYSVSREKKESFPLTVTSAQKNPTAFYLCASTTGQGHYGYTFGSGTRLTVV.

This chain joins TRBV10-3 and TRBJ2-3, with a weak D call TRBD1 (5 bases). Trimming pared 10 bases from V and 2 bases from J, leaving 10 bases between. Germline V CDR1 and CDR2: ENHRY, SYGVKD. The CDR3 extends over 12 amino acids. This chain's CDR3 is CASRQSTDTQYF. CDR3 DNA sequence: TGTGCCAGTCGACAGTCCACAGATACGCAGTATTTT.

This rearrangement joins TRBV6-5 to TRBJ2-7; 10 nucleotides match TRBD2. The junction had 6 bases not matched to a gene; V was cut back by 2 bases and J by 5 bases. Germline assignment: CDR1 MNHEY and CDR2 SVGAGI. This CDR3 is built from 15 residues. The CDR3, as DNA: TGTGCCAGCAGTTACGGGGGGACTAGCGTCCACGAGCAGTACTTC. It specifies CASSYGGTSVHEQYF.

This chain joins TRBV19 and TRBJ2-7, with 7 bases fitting TRBD1. This CDR3 spans 14 amino acids. Trimming removed 5 bases from V and 2 bases from J; junction bases left unmatched: 6. Per germline, CDR1 LNHDA and CDR2 SQIVND (reference sequence). For the CDR3, the DNA is TGTGCCAGTAGTCATCCGGGACAGACCTACGAGCAGTACTTC. Its translation is CASSHPGQTYEQYF.

V usage is TRBV9 and J usage is TRBJ2-1; D not resolved. CDR3 length equals 13 residues. The germline CDR1 and CDR2 sequences are SGDLS and YYNGEE. Trimming stripped 0 bases from V and 8 bases from J, with 9 bases between. The CDR3 bases are TGTGCCAGCAGCGTAGAAGCTTGGGATGAGCAGTTCTTC. Its protein is CASSVEAWDEQFF.

The gene calls are TRBV19 and TRBJ2-1; D unresolved. V gave up 5 bases and J gave up 8 bases, with 13 bases separating them. CDR1 is LNHDA and CDR2 is SQIVND in the germline V gene (reference sequence). This CDR3 is 13 amino acids long. CDR3 protein: CASSPNPGHEQFF. The CDR3 coding sequence is TGTGCCAGTAGTCCAAACCCAGGTCATGAGCAGTTCTTC.

Note on this clone: Different DNA sequences within this sample yield the same CDR3. The rearrangement links TRBV5-1 to TRBJ2-1; tentative D call: TRBD1 (5 bases). CDR1 and CDR2 from the germline V gene are SGHRS and YFSETQ. Trimming pared 0 bases from V and 5 bases from J, leaving 6 bases between. This CDR3 comprises 13 residues. CDR3 nucleotides: TGCGCCAGCAGCTTGGACAGGAACAATGAGCAGTTCTTC. Protein: CASSLDRNNEQFF.

V is TRBV19 and J is TRBJ1-1; no clear D. This CDR3 contains 13 residues. Germline V gives CDR1 LNHDA, CDR2 SQIVND (reference sequence). The ends were cut back, 1 base at V and 7 bases at J, with 10 bases in the middle. CDR3 in amino acids: CASSIAGPNEAFF. As DNA, the CDR3 is TGTGCCAGTAGTATAGCAGGCCCGAATGAAGCTTTCTTT. The full variable domain, with the rest looked up from reference TRBV19 and TRBJ1-1, is DGGITQSPKYLFRKEGQNVTLSCEQNLNHDAMYWYRQDPGQGLRLIYYSQIVNDFQKGDIAEGYSVSREKKESFPLTVTSAQKNPTAFYLCASSIAGPNEAFFGQGTRLTVV.

CDR3: CAISESPGGQETQYF. DNA for the CDR3: TGTGCCATCAGTGAGTCTCCAGGGGGCCAAGAGACCCAGTACTTC. The chain recombines TRBV10-3 with TRBJ2-5, with TRBD1 matching over 7 bases. This CDR3 contains 15 residues. Germline V lookup: CDR1 ENHRY, CDR2 SYGVKD. Germline trimming cut 0 bases from V and 1 base from J; bases unmatched to any gene: 2.

The rearrangement uses TRBV11-2 and TRBJ1-2; D ambiguous. The CDR3 covers 15 residues. Trimming took off 3 bases at V and 0 bases at J, with 11 bases between the two ends. Germline lookup yields CDR1 SGHAT and CDR2 FQNNGV. The CDR3 loop is CASSLEAEANYGYTF. Written as DNA, the CDR3 is TGTGCCAGCAGCTTGGAGGCAGAAGCTAACTATGGCTACACCTTC. Combining the CDR3 with reference TRBV11-2 and TRBJ1-2 gives the whole variable domain EAGVAQSPRYKIIEKRQSVAFWCNPISGHATLYWYQQILGQGPKLLIQFQNNGVVDDSQLPKDRFSAERLKGVDSTLKIQPAKLEDSAVYLCASSLEAEANYGYTFGSGTRLTVV.

The gene calls are TRBV23-1 and TRBJ2-1, with unresolved D. TRBV23-1 belongs to the ORF category, with a function that is uncertain. The CDR3 is 11 amino acids. With 10 bases removed from V and 0 bases from J, the gap between germline ends came to 4 bases. The CDR3 loop is CATSSYNEQFF. The CDR3 DNA sequence: TGCGCCACCAGCTCCTACAATGAGCAGTTCTTC.

CDR3 sequence: CASTPGTGEVYGYTF. CDR3 nucleotide sequence: TGTGCCAGCACACCCGGGACAGGGGAGGTTTATGGCTACACCTTC. The chain links TRBV6-6 to TRBJ1-2, with 10 bases lining up with TRBD1. The CDR3 loop spans 15 amino acids. The germline V gene has CDR1 MNHNY and CDR2 SVGAGI (reference sequence). V was clipped by 7 bases and J by 5 bases; unmatched bases: 10.

This clone was detected only a few times. The gene calls are TRBV7-2 and TRBJ2-7, with D maybe TRBD1 (5 bases). This CDR3 has 15 amino acids. V lost 4 bases to trimming and J lost 7 bases, with 20 bases between them. Germline lookup yields CDR1 SGHTA and CDR2 FQGNSA. Written as DNA, the CDR3 is TGTGCCAGCAGCTCAGACCGAGGACACCTACGTGAGCAGTACTTC. It yields the protein CASSSDRGHLREQYF.